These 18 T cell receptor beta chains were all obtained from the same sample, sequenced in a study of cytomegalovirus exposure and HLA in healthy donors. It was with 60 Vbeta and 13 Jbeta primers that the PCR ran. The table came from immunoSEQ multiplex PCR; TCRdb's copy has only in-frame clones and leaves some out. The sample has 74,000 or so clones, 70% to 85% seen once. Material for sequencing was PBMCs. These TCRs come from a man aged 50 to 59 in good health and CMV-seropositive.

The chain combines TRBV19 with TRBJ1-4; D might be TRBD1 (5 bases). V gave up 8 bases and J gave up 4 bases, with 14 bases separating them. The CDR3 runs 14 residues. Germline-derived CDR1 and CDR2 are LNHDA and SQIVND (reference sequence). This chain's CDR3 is CASGVTAINEKLFF. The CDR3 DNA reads TGTGCCAGTGGTGTGACAGCAATTAATGAAAAACTGTTTTTT. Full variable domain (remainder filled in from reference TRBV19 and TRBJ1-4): DGGITQSPKYLFRKEGQNVTLSCEQNLNHDAMYWYRQDPGQGLRLIYYSQIVNDFQKGDIAEGYSVSREKKESFPLTVTSAQKNPTAFYLCASGVTAINEKLFFGSGTQLSVL.

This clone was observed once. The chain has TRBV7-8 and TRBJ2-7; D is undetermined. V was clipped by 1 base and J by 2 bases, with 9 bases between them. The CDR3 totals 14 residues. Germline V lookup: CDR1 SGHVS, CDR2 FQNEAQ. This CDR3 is CASSLGPRTYEQYF. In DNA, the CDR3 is TGTGCCAGCAGCTTAGGCCCCAGAACCTACGAGCAGTACTTC.

This CDR3 is CASSQEGTATEAFF. As DNA, the CDR3 is TGTGCCAGCAGCCAAGAGGGGACAGCAACTGAAGCTTTCTTT. The rearrangement joins TRBV4-2 to TRBJ1-1; 7 nucleotides line up with TRBD1. Trimming removed 0 bases from V and 5 bases from J; junction bases left unmatched: 3. This CDR3 contains 14 residues. The germline V gene encodes CDR1 LGHNA and CDR2 YNFKEQ.

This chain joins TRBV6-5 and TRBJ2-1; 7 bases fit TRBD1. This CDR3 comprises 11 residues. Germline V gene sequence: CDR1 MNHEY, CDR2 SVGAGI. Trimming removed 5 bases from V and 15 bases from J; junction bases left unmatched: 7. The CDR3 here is CASSTTGSRFF. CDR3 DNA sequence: TGTGCCAGCAGTACGACAGGGTCTCGGTTCTTC.

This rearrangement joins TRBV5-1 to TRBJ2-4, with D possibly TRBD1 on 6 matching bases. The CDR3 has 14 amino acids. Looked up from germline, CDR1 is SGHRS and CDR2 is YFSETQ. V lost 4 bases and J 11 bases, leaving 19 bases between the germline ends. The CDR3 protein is CASSPRTDAKVQYF. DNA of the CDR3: TGCGCCAGCAGCCCCCGGACAGACGCAAAAGTTCAGTACTTC. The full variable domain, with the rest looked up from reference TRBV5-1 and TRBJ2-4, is KAGVTQTPRYLIKTRGQQVTLSCSPISGHRSVSWYQQTPGQGLQFLFEYFSETQRNKGNFPGRFSGRQFSNSRSEMNVSTLELGDSALYLCASSPRTDAKVQYFGAGTRLSVL.

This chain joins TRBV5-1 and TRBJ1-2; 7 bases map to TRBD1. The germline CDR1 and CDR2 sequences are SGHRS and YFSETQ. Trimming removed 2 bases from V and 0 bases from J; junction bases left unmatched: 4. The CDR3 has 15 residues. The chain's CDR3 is CASSLATGANYGYTF. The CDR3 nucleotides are TGCGCCAGCAGCTTAGCTACAGGGGCTAACTATGGCTACACCTTC.

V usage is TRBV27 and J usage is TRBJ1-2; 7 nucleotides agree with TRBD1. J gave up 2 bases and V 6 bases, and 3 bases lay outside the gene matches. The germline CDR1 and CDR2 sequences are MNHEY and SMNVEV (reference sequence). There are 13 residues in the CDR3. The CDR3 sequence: CASRTGQNYGYTF. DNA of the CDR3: TGTGCCAGCAGGACGGGACAGAACTATGGCTACACCTTC.

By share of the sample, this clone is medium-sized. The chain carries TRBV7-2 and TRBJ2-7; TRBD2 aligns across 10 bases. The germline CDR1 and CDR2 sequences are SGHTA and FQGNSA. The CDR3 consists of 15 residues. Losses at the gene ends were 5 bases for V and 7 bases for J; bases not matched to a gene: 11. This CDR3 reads CASSPEREGRLEQYF. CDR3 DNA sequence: TGTGCCAGCAGCCCCGAGCGGGAGGGCCGTTTGGAGCAGTACTTC. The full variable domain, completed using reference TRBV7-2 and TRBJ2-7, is GAGVSQSPSNKVTEKGKDVELRCDPISGHTALYWYRQSLGQGLEFLIYFQGNSAPDKSGLPSDRFSAERTGGSVSTLTIQRTQQEDSAVYLCASSPEREGRLEQYFGPGTRLTVT.

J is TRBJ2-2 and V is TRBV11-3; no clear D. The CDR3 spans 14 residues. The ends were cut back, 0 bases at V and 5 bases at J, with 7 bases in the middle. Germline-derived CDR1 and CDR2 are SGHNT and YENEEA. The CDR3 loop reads CASSLETGTGELFF. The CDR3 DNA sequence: TGTGCCAGCAGCTTAGAGACCGGGACCGGGGAGCTGTTTTTT.

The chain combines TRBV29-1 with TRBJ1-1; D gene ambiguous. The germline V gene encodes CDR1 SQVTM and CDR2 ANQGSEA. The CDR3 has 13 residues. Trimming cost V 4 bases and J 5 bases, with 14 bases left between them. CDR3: CSVVPGFGTEAFF. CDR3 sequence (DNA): TGCAGCGTTGTTCCGGGGTTTGGGACTGAAGCTTTCTTT.

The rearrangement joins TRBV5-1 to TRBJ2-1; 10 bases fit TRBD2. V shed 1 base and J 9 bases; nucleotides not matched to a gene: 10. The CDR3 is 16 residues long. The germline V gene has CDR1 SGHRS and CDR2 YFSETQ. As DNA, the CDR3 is TGCGCCAGCAGCTTGTCCCTAGCGGGGGCAAGAGGTGAGCAGTTCTTC. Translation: CASSLSLAGARGEQFF.

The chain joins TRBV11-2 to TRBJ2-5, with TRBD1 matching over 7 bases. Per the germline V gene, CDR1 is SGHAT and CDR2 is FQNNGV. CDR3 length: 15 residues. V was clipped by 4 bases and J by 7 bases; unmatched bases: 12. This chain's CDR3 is CASSSTTGASPTQYF. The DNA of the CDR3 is TGTGCCAGCAGCTCAACCACAGGGGCGTCACCGACCCAGTACTTC.

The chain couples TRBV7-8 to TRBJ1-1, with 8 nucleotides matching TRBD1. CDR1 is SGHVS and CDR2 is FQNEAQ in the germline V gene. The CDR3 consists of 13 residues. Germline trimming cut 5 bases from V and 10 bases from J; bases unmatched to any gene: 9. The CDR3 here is CASSGRGQGGAFF. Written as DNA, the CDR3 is TGTGCCAGCAGCGGCCGAGGACAGGGAGGAGCTTTCTTT. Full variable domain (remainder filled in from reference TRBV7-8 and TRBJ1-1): GAGVSQSPRYKVAKRGQDVALRCDPISGHVSLFWYQQALGQGPEFLTYFQNEAQLDKSGLPSDRFFAERPEGSVSTLKIQRTQQEDSAVYLCASSGRGQGGAFFGQGTRLTVV.

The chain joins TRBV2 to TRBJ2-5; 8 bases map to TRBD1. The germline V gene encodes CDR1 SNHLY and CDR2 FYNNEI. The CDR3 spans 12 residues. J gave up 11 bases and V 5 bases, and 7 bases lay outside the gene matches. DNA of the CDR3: TGTGCCAGCAGTCTGGACAGGGTTGGGCAGTACTTC. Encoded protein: CASSLDRVGQYF.

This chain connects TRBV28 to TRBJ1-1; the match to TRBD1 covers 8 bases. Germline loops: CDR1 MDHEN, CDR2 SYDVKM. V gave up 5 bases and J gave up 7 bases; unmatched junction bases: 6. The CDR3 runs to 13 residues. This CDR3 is CASSGQGSLEAFF. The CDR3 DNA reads TGTGCCAGCAGTGGACAGGGATCCCTTGAAGCTTTCTTT.

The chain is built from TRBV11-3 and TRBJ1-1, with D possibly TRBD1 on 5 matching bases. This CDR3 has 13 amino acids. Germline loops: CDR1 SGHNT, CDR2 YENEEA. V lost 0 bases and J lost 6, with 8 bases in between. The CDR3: CASSLEGGSEAFF. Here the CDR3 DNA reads TGTGCCAGCAGCTTAGAGGGGGGATCTGAAGCTTTCTTT.

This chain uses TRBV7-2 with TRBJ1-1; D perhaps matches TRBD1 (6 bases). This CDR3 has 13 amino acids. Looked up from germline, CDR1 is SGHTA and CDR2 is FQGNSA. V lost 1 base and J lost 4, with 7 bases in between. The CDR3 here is CASSLEGGTEAFF. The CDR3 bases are TGTGCCAGCAGCTTAGAAGGGGGCACTGAAGCTTTCTTT.

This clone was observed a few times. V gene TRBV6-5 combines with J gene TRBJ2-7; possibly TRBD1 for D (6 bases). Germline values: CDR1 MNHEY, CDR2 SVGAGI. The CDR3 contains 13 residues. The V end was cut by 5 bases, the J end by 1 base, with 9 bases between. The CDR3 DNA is TGTGCCAGCAGTACAGGGATTTCCTACGAGCAGTACTTC. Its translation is CASSTGISYEQYF.